This T cell receptor beta chain was profiled in a study of cytomegalovirus exposure and HLA in healthy donors. About this clone itself: Its cognate antigen is unknown.

Study conclusions and caveats: After further analysis at a later stage, 17,000 or so TCR beta sequences were associated with HLA alleles at 0.05 false discovery rate. Later on, analysis showed that most CMV-associated TCR beta chains appeared to be HLA-restricted. Reportedly, cytomegalovirus status was diagnosed with high sensitivity and specificity. The CMV antigen specificity of a few CMV-associated chains was confirmed through in vitro analysis.

In the PCR, 60 Vbeta and 13 Jbeta primers were used. Using immunoSEQ multiplex PCR, the repertoire was profiled, and TCRdb retains in-frame clones only, with some absent. The sample comprises 100,000 to 150,000 clones, about 85% of which are singletons, and about 0.25% rests with the top ten. This clonotype was obtained from a man aged 45-60 years in good health and CMV-seronegative. Sample: PBMCs.

The CDR3 protein is CASSLGGSTYEQYF. CDR3 nucleotides: TGTGCCAGCAGCTTAGGCGGGAGCACCTACGAGCAGTACTTC. The V gene is TRBV7-8, the J gene TRBJ2-7; TRBD2 matches at 7 bases. With 1 base clipped from V and 2 bases from J, the junction kept 2 bases outside the gene matches. The CDR3 consists of 14 residues. Germline CDR1 and CDR2: SGHVS and FQNEAQ.